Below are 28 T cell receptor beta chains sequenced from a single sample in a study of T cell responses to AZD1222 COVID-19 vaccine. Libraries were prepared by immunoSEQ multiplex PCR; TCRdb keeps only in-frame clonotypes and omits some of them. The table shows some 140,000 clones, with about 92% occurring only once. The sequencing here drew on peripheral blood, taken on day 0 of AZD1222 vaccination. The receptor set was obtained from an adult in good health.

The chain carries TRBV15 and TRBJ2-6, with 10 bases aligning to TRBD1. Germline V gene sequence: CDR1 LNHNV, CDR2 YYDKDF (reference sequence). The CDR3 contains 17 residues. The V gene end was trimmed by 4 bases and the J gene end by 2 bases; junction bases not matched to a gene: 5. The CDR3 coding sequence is TGTGCCACCAGCACCGGGACAGGGGCAGCTGGGGCCAACGTCCTGACTTTC. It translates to CATSTGTGAAGANVLTF.

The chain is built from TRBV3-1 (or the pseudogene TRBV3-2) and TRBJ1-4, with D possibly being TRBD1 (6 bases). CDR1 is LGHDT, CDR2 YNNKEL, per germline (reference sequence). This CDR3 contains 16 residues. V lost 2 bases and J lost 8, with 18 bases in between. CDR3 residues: CASSQFGSRGREKLFF. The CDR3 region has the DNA TGTGCCAGCAGCCAATTTGGGTCCAGGGGAAGGGAAAAACTGTTTTTT.

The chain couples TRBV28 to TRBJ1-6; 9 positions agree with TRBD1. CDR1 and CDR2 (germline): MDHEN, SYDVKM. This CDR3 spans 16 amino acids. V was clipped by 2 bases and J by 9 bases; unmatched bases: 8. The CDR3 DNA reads TGTGCCAGCAGTTTAGATACCGGGACAGGGACTTCACCCCTCCACTTT. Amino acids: CASSLDTGTGTSPLHF.

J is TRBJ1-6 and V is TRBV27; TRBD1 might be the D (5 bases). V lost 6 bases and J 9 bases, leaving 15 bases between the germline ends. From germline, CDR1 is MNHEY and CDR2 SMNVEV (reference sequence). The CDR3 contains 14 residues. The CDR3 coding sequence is TGTGCCAGCAGGCCGGGACCGGAGTCTTCACCCCTCCACTTT. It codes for CASRPGPESSPLHF.

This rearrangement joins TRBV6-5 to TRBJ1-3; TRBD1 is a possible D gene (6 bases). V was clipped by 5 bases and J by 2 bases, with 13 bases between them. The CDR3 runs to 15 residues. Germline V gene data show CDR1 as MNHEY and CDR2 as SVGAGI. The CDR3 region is CASSPRTETGNTIYF. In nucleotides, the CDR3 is TGTGCCAGCAGTCCCCGGACAGAAACTGGAAACACCATATATTTT.

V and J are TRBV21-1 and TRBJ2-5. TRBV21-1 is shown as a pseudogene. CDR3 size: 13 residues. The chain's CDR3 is CASSKPRAETQYF. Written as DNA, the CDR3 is TGTGCCAGCAGCAAACCTAGGGCAGAGACCCAGTACTTC.

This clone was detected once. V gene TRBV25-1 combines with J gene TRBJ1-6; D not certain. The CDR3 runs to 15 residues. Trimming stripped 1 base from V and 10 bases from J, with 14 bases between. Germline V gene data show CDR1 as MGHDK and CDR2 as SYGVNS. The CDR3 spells CASSELTREDSPLHF. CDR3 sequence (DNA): TGTGCCAGCAGTGAATTGACAAGGGAGGACTCACCCCTCCACTTT. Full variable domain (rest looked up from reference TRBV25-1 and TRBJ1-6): EADIYQTPRYLVIGTGKKITLECSQTMGHDKMYWYQQDPGMELHLIHYSYGVNSTEKGDLSSESTVSRIRTEHFPLTLESARPSHTSQYLCASSELTREDSPLHFGNGTRLTVT.

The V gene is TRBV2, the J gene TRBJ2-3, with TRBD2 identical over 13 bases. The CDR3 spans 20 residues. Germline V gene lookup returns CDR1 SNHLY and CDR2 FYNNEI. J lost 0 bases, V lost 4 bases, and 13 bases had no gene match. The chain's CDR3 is CASSGHSGLAGEASTDTQYF. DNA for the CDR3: TGTGCCAGCAGTGGACACTCTGGACTAGCGGGAGAAGCCAGCACAGATACGCAGTATTTT.

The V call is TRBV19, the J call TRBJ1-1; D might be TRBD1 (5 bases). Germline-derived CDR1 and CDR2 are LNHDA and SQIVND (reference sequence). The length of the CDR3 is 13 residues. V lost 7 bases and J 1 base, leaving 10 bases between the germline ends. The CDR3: CASTLDRNTEAFF. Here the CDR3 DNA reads TGTGCCAGTACCCTAGACAGGAACACTGAAGCTTTCTTT.

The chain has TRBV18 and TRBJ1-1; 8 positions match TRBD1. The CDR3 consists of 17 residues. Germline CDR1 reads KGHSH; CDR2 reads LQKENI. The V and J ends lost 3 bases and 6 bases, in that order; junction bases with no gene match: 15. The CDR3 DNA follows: TGTGCCAGCTCACCTATCCTCCCGGGACAGGACCCTTCTGAAGCTTTCTTT. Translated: CASSPILPGQDPSEAFF.

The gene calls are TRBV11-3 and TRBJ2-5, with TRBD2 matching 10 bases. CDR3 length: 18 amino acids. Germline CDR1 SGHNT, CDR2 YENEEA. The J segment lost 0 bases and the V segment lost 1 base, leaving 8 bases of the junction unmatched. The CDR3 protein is CASSLGAGGTTYQETQYF. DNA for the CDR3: TGTGCCAGCAGCTTAGGAGCGGGAGGGACCACGTACCAAGAGACCCAGTACTTC.

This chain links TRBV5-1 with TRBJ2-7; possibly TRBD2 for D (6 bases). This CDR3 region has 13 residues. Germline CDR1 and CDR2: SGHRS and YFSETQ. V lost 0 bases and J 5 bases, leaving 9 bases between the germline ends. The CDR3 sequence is CASSLGGADEQYF. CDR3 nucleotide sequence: TGCGCCAGCAGCTTGGGCGGGGCGGACGAGCAGTACTTC. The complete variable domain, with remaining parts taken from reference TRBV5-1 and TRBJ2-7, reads KAGVTQTPRYLIKTRGQQVTLSCSPISGHRSVSWYQQTPGQGLQFLFEYFSETQRNKGNFPGRFSGRQFSNSRSEMNVSTLELGDSALYLCASSLGGADEQYFGPGTRLTVT.

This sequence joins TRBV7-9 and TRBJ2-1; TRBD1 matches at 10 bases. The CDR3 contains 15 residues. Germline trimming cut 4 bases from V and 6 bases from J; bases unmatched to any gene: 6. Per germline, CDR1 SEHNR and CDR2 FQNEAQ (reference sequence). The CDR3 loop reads CASSSTGTGVNEQFF. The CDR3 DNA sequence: TGTGCCAGCAGCTCTACCGGGACAGGGGTCAATGAGCAGTTCTTC.

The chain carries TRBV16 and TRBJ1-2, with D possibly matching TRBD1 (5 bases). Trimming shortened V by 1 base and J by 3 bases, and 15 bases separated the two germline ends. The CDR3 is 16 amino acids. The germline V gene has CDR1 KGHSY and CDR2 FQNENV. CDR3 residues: CASSQFASTDHYGYTF. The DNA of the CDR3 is TGTGCCAGCAGCCAATTCGCATCGACAGACCACTATGGCTACACCTTC.

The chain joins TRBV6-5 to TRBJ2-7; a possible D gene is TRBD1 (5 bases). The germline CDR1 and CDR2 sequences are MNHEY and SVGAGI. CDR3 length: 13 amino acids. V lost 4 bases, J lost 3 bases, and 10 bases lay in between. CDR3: CASSFLDIYEQYF. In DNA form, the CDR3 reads TGTGCCAGCAGTTTTTTGGACATCTACGAGCAGTACTTC.

CDR3 amino acids: CASSRRDRETQYF. CDR3 sequence (DNA): TGTGCCAGCAGTCGGAGGGACAGAGAGACCCAGTACTTC. The rearrangement links TRBV14 to TRBJ2-5; D is perhaps TRBD1 (7 bases). The germline CDR1 and CDR2 sequences are SGHDN and FVKESK. V shed 6 bases and J shed 4 bases, with 12 bases lying between them. The length of the CDR3 is 13 residues.

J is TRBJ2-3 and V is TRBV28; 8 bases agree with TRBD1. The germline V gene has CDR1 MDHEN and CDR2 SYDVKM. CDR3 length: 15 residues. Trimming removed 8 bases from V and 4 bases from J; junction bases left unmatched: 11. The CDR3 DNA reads TGTGCCAGCTCCGACTGGCTGACAGGGGCAGATACGCAGTATTTT. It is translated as CASSDWLTGADTQYF.

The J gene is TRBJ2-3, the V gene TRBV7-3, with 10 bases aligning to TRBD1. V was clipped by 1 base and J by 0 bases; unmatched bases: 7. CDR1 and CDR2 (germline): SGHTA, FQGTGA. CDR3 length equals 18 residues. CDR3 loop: CASSLIGTGVRSTDTQYF. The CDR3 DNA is TGTGCCAGCAGCTTAATTGGGACAGGGGTGAGGAGCACAGATACGCAGTATTTT.

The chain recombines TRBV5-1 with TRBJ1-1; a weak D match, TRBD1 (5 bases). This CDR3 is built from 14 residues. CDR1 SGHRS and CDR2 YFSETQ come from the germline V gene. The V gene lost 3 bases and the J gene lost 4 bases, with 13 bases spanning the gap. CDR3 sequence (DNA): TGCGCCAGCAGCTCCCAAGTGGGGGGCACTGAAGCTTTCTTT. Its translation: CASSSQVGGTEAFF. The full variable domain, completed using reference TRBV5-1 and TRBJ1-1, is KAGVTQTPRYLIKTRGQQVTLSCSPISGHRSVSWYQQTPGQGLQFLFEYFSETQRNKGNFPGRFSGRQFSNSRSEMNVSTLELGDSALYLCASSSQVGGTEAFFGQGTRLTVV.

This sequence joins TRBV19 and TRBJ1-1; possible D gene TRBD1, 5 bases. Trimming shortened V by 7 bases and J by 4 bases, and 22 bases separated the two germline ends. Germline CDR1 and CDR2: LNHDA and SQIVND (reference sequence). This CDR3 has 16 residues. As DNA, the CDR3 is TGTGCCAGTACCCGAACGGGGGGTCCGAGTGGCACTGAAGCTTTCTTT. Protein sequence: CASTRTGGPSGTEAFF.

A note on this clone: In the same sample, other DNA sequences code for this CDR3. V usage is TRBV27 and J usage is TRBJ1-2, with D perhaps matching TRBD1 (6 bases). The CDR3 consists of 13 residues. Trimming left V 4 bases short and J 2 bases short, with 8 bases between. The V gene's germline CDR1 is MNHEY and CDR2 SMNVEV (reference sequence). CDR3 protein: CASSSTGNYGYTF. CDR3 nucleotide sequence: TGTGCCAGCAGTTCCACAGGGAACTATGGCTACACCTTC.

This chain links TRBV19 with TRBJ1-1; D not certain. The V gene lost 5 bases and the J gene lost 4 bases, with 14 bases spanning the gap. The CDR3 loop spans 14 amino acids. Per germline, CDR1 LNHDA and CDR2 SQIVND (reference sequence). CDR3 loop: CASSALAATTEAFF. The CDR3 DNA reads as TGTGCCAGTAGTGCGTTAGCGGCTACCACTGAAGCTTTCTTT.

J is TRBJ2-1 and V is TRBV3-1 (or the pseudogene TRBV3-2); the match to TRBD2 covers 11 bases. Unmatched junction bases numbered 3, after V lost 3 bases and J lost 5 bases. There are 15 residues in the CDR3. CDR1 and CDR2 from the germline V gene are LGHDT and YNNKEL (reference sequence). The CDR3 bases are TGTGCCAGCAGCCAGGCGGGACTAGCGGACAATGAGCAGTTCTTC. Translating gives CASSQAGLADNEQFF.

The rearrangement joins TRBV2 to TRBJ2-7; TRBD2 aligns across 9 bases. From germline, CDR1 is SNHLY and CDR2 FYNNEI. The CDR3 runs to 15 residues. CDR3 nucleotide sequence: TGTGCTTTCAGGGTAGCGGGAGCCCTTGTCCACGAGCAGTACTTC. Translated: CAFRVAGALVHEQYF.

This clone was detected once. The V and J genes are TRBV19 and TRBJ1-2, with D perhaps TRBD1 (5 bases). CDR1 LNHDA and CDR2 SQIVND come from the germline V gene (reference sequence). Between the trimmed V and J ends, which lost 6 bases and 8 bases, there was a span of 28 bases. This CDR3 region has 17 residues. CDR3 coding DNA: TGTGCCAGTAGCCACGGGACTCGATACGGACGTTTAGAGGGCTACACCTTC. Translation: CASSHGTRYGRLEGYTF.

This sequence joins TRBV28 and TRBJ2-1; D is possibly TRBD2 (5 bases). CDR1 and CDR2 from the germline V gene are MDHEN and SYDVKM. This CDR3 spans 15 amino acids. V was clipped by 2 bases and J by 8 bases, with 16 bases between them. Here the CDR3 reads CASSLLSLAGDEQFF. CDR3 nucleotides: TGTGCCAGCAGTTTACTAAGCCTAGCCGGCGATGAGCAGTTCTTC.

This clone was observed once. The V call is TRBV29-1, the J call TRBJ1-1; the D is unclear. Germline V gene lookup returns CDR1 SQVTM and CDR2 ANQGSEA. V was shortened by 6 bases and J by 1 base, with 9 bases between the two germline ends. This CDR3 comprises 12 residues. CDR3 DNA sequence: TGCAGCGTCATTCGGAGGAACACTGAAGCTTTCTTT. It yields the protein CSVIRRNTEAFF. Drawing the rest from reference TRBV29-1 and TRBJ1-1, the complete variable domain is SAVISQKPSRDICQRGTSLTIQCQVDSQVTMMFWYRQQPGQSLTLIATANQGSEATYESGFVIDKFPISRPNLTFSTLTVSNMSPEDSSIYLCSVIRRNTEAFFGQGTRLTVV.

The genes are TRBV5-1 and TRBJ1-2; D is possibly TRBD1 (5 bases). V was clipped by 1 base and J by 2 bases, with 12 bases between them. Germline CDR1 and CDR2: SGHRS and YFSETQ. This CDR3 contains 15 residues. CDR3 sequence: CASSLLPSGNYGYTF. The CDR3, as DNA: TGCGCCAGCAGCTTGCTACCCTCAGGGAACTATGGCTACACCTTC.